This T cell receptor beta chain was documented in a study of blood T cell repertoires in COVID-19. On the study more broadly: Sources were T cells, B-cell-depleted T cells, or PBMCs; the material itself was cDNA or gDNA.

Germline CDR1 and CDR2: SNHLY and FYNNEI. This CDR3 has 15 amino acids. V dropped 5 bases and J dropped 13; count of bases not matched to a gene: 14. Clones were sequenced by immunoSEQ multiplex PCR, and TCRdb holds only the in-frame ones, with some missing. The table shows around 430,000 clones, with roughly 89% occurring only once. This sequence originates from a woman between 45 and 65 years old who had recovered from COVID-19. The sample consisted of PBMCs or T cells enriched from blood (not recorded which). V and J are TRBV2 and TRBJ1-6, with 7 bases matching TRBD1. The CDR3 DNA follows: TGTGCCAGCAGTTCCGACAGGGAACCTAATCCCCCCCTCCACTTT. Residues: CASSSDREPNPPLHF.